This T cell receptor (beta chain) is drawn from a study of cytomegalovirus exposure and HLA in healthy donors. As for the study in general: Prior work identified around 110 million unique TCR beta sequences in some 180 million T cells.

A remark on this clone: Its antigen is unidentified.

The study ran its PCR with 60 Vbeta and 13 Jbeta primers. This table comes from immunoSEQ multiplex PCR, and its TCRdb copy is limited to in-frame clones, with some not included. The table shows approximately 190,000 clones, with over 65% occurring only once. Study conclusions and caveats: According to an earlier analysis, most TCR beta V segments yielded productive rearrangements about 90% or about 30% of the time. In all likelihood, a cluster of highly shared sequence variants was a sequencing artifact. While the bulk of TCR sequences proved rare, some public TCRs turned up in many donors.

This CDR3 has 15 amino acids. V was clipped by 6 bases and J by 8 bases; unmatched bases: 10. The germline V gene encodes CDR1 SNHLY and CDR2 FYNNEI. Sequences were obtained from PBMCs. This receptor was taken from a middle-aged man in good health and CMV-seropositive. The rearrangement links TRBV2 to TRBJ1-6; 7 bases match TRBD1. The CDR3 DNA sequence: TGTGCCAGCAGCCCACAGGGGCATACGGATTCACCCCTCCACTTT. Its translation is CASSPQGHTDSPLHF.